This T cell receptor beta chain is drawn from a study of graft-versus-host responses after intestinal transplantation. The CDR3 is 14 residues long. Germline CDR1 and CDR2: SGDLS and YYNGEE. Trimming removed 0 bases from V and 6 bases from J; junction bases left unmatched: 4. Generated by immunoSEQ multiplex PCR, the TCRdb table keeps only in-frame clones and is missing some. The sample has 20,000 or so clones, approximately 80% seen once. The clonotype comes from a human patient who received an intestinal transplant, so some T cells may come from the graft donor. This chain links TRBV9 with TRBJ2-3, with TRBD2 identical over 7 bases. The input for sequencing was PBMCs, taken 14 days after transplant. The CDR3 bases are TGTGCCAGCAGCGTAGAACTAGCGACGGATACGCAGTATTTT. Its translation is CASSVELATDTQYF.